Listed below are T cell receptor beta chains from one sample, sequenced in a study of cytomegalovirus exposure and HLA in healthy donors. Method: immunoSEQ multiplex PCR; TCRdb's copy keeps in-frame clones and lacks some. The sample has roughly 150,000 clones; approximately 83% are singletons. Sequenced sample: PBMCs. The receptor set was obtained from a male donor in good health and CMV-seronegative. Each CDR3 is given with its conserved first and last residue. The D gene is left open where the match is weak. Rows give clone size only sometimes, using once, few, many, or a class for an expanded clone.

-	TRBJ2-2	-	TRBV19	CASSIEQVNTGELFF	TGTGCCAGTAGTATAGAACAGGTGAACACCGGGGAGCTGTTTTTT
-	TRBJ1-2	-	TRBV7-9	CASTSQGQGGYTF	TGTGCCAGCACCTCTCAGGGGCAGGGTGGCTACACCTTC
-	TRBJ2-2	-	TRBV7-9	CASSFQRDTGELFF	TGTGCCAGCAGCTTCCAAAGAGATACCGGGGAGCTGTTTTTT
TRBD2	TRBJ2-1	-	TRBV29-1	CSVEDLAGVNEQFF	TGCAGCGTTGAAGACCTAGCGGGAGTTAATGAGCAGTTCTTC
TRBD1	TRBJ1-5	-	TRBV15	CATSRESAGQSNQPQHF	TGTGCCACCAGCAGAGAATCGGCGGGACAGAGCAATCAGCCCCAGCATTTT
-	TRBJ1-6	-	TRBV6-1	CASSEGVSSPLHF	TGTGCCAGCAGTGAAGGAGTTAGCTCACCCCTCCACTTT
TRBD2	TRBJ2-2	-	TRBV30	CAWSETGGRVGELFF	TGTGCCTGGAGTGAGACGGGAGGGCGGGTCGGGGAGCTGTTTTTT
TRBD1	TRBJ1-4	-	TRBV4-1	CASSPPGTGANEKLFF	TGCGCCAGCAGCCCCCCGGGGACAGGGGCTAATGAAAAACTGTTTTTT
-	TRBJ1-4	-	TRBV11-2	CASSFSGVGNEKLFF	TGTGCCAGCAGCTTCTCCGGGGTGGGTAATGAAAAACTGTTTTTT
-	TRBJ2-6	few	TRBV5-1	CASSFPGYPSGANVLTF	TGCGCCAGCAGCTTCCCCGGGTACCCCTCTGGGGCCAACGTCCTGACTTTC
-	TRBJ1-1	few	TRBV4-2	CASSQEGQNTEAFF	TGTGCCAGCAGCCAAGAGGGACAGAACACTGAAGCTTTCTTT
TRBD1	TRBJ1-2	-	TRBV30	CAWIWTGGAGGGGYTF	TGTGCCTGGATTTGGACAGGGGGCGCAGGAGGAGGTGGCTACACCTTC
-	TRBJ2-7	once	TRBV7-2	CATSRGLVDEQYF	TGTGCCACCAGCAGAGGGTTGGTAGACGAGCAGTACTTC
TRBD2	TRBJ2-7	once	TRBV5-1	CASSLELAGPYEQYF	TGCGCCAGCAGCTTGGAACTAGCGGGCCCCTACGAGCAGTACTTC
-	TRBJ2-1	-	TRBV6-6	CASSEGYNEQFF	TGTGCCAGCAGTGAGGGCTACAATGAGCAGTTCTTC
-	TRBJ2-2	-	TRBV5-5	CASSSPVGLNTGELFF	TGTGCCAGCAGCTCGCCTGTGGGGCTGAACACCGGGGAGCTGTTTTTT
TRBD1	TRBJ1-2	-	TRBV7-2	CASSYQGQGNYGYTF	TGTGCCAGCAGCTATCAAGGACAGGGGAACTATGGCTACACCTTC
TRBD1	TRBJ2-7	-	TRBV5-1	CASSHGQGYDEQYF	TGCGCCAGCAGCCACGGACAGGGTTATGACGAGCAGTACTTC
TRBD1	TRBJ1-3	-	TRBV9	CASSVEGRGRGNTIYF	TGTGCCAGCAGCGTAGAGGGCAGGGGGCGCGGAAACACCATATATTTT
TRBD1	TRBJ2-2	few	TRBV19	CASSRGQGVQGELFF	TGTGCCAGTAGCCGGGGACAGGGGGTGCAGGGGGAGCTGTTTTTT
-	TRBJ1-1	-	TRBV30	CAQGRDTEAFF	TGTGCCCAGGGGCGCGACACTGAAGCTTTCTTT
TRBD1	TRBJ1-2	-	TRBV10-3	CAISEPAGGQGGQGYTF	TGTGCCATCAGTGAGCCCGCAGGGGGACAGGGGGGACAGGGCTACACCTTC
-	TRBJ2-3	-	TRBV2	CASKTGPIITDTQYF	TGTGCCAGCAAAACAGGGCCGATAATCACAGATACGCAGTATTTT
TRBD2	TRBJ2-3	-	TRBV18	CASSSWSGGKADTQYF	TGTGCCAGCTCATCCTGGAGCGGGGGGAAGGCAGATACGCAGTATTTT
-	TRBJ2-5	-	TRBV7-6	CASRSGRGEETQYF	TGTGCCAGCAGGTCTGGCAGGGGAGAAGAGACCCAGTACTTC
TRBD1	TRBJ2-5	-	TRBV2	CASSEGTGSAQYF	TGTGCCAGCAGTGAGGGGACAGGGAGCGCCCAGTACTTC
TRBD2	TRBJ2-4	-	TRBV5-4	CASSLGSTSGSVIQYF	TGTGCCAGCAGCTTGGGGTCGACTAGCGGGAGTGTCATTCAGTACTTC
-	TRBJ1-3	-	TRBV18	CASSPGPGNTIYF	TGTGCCAGCTCACCAGGGCCTGGAAACACCATATATTTT
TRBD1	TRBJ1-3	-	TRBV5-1	CASSPDRVTGNTIYF	TGCGCCAGCAGCCCCGACAGGGTCACTGGAAACACCATATATTTT
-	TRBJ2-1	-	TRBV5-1	CASSSTRDEQFF	TGCGCCAGCAGCTCTACCCGCGATGAGCAGTTCTTC
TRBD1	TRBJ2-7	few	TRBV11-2	CASSYIRQGYEQYF	TGTGCCAGCAGCTATATTAGACAGGGCTACGAGCAGTACTTC
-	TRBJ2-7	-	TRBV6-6	CASSRGSGLYEQYF	TGTGCCAGCAGTAGGGGTAGCGGCCTCTACGAGCAGTACTTC
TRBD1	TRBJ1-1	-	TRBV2	CASSETGRYSEAFF	TGTGCCAGCAGTGAGACAGGGCGCTATTCTGAAGCTTTCTTT
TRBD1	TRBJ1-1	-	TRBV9	CASSVSTDRDTEAFF	TGTGCCAGCAGCGTAAGTACGGACAGGGATACTGAAGCTTTCTTT
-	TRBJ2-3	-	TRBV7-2	CASSKDRTTLDTQYF	TGTGCCAGCAGCAAAGACAGGACCACATTAGATACGCAGTATTTT
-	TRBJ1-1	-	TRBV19	CASTPDYMNTEAFF	TGTGCCAGTACCCCAGACTATATGAACACTGAAGCTTTCTTT
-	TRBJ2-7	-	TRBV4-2	CASSQDRETVPHEQYF	TGTGCCAGCAGCCAAGACAGGGAAACGGTTCCTCACGAGCAGTACTTC
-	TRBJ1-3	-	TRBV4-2	CASSQRPPTGLGGNTIYF	TGTGCCAGCAGCCAACGACCCCCCACAGGGTTAGGTGGAAACACCATATATTTT
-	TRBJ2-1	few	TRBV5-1	CASSLAGSSYNEQFF	TGCGCCAGCAGCTTGGCGGGTTCCTCCTACAATGAGCAGTTCTTC
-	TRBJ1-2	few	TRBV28	CASSSGSGKSVYGYTF	TGTGCCAGCAGTTCAGGGTCAGGGAAATCCGTCTATGGCTACACCTTC
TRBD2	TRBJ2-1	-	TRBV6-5	CASNPAGRVNEQFF	TGTGCCAGCAATCCGGCAGGGAGGGTAAATGAGCAGTTCTTC
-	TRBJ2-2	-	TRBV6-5	CASNDFGGELFF	TGTGCCAGCAACGATTTCGGCGGGGAGCTGTTTTTT
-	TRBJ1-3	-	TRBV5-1	CASSLEGAPGNTIYF	TGCGCCAGCAGCTTGGAAGGGGCGCCAGGAAACACCATATATTTT
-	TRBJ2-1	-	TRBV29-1	CSVQTAPDVDEQFF	TGCAGCGTTCAGACAGCCCCCGATGTGGATGAGCAGTTCTTC
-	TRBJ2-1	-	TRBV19	CASSRLDVYNEQFF	TGTGCCAGTAGTAGGCTAGATGTCTACAATGAGCAGTTCTTC
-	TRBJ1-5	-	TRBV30	CAWSVRVGVPGNQPQHF	TGTGCCTGGAGTGTGAGAGTCGGGGTTCCGGGCAATCAGCCCCAGCATTTT
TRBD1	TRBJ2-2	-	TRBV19	CASSIRTGGLFTGELFF	TGTGCCAGTAGTATCCGGACAGGGGGCTTGTTCACCGGGGAGCTGTTTTTT
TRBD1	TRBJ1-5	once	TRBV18	CASSPDRGDFQPQHF	TGTGCCAGCTCACCCGACAGGGGAGATTTTCAGCCCCAGCATTTT
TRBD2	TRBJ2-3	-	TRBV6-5	CASGGGGGTDTQYF	TGTGCCAGCGGGGGGGGTGGAGGCACAGATACGCAGTATTTT
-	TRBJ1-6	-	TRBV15	CATSRGGNGSPLHF	TGTGCCACCAGCAGGGGGGGTAACGGTTCACCCCTCCACTTT
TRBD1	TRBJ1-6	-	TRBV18	CASSGQETSLQTPLHF	TGTGCCAGCTCGGGACAGGAGACCTCGCTGCAGACACCCCTCCACTTT
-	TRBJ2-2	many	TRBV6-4	CASSDSDSNTGELFF	TGTGCCAGCAGTGACTCAGACAGTAACACCGGGGAGCTGTTTTTT
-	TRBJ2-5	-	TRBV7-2	CASSLARETQYF	TGTGCCAGCAGCTTAGCGCGCGAGACCCAGTACTTC
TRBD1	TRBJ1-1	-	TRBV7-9	CASSSGQGGPEAFF	TGTGCCAGCAGCTCGGGACAGGGAGGACCTGAAGCTTTCTTT
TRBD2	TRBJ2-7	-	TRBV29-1	CSVATSASSYEQYF	TGCAGCGTCGCGACTAGCGCCAGCTCCTACGAGCAGTACTTC
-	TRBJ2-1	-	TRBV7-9	CSSSLQNEQFF	TGTTCCAGCAGCCTTCAGAATGAGCAGTTCTTC
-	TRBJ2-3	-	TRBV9	CASSLGEASTDTQYF	TGTGCCAGCAGCCTCGGGGAGGCGAGCACAGATACGCAGTATTTT
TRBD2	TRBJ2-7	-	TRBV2	CARTSGENYEQYF	TGTGCCCGCACTAGCGGGGAAAACTACGAGCAGTACTTC
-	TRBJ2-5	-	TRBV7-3	CASSPGGGGVRETQYF	TGTGCCAGCAGCCCCGGGGGCGGGGGAGTAAGGGAGACCCAGTACTTC
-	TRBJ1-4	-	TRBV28	CASSPPTGSNEKLFF	TGTGCCAGCAGTCCCCCGACAGGCTCGAATGAAAAACTGTTTTTT